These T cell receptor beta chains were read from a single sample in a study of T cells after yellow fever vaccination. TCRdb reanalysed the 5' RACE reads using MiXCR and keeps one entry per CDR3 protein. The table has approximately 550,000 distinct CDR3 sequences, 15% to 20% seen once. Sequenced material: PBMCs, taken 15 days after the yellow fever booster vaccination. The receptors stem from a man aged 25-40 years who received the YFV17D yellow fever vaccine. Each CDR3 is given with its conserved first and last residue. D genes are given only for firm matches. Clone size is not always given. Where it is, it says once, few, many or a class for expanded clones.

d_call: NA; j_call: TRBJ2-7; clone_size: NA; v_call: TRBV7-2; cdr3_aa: CASSLEGVFSHYEQYF; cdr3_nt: TGTGCCAGCAGCTTAGAGGGGGTTTTTTCCCACTACGAGCAGTACTTC
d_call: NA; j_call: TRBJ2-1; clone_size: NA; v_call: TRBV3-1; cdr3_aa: CASSQTGPYNEQFF; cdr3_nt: TGTGCCAGCAGCCAGACGGGACCTTACAATGAGCAGTTCTTC
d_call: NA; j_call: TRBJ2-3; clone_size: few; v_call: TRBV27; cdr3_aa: CASSLSGYTDTQYF; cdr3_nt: TGTGCCAGCAGTTTATCGGGGTACACAGATACGCAGTATTTT
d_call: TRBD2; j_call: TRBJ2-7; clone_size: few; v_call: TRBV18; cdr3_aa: CASSPSHAGDEQYF; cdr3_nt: TGTGCCAGCTCACCTTCTCATGCGGGGGACGAGCAGTACTTC
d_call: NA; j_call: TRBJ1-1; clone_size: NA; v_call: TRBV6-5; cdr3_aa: CASSYGSTEAFF; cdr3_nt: TGTGCCAGCAGTTACGGAAGCACTGAAGCTTTCTTT
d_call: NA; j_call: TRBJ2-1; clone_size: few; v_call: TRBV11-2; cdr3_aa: CASRWPGSSYNEQFF; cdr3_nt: TGTGCCAGCAGGTGGCCAGGTAGCTCCTACAATGAGCAGTTCTTC
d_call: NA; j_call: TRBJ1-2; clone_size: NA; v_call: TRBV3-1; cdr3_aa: CASSVGSNYGYTF; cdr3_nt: TGTGCCAGCAGCGTAGGCTCTAACTATGGCTACACCTTC
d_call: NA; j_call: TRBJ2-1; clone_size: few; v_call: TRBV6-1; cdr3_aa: CASRVGAGNEQFF; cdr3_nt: TGTGCCAGCAGAGTGGGAGCGGGCAATGAGCAGTTCTTC
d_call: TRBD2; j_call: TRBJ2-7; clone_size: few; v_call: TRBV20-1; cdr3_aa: CSARDPLAGGPGEQYF; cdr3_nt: TGCAGTGCTAGAGATCCCCTAGCGGGAGGGCCGGGAGAGCAGTACTTC
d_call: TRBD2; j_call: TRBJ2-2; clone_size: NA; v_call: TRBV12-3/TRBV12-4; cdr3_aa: CASIPLGLAGTYTGELFF; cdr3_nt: TGTGCCAGCATCCCTCTGGGGCTAGCGGGAACTTACACCGGGGAGCTGTTTTTT
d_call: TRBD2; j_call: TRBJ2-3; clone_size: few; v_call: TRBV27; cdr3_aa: CASSLGRERTDTQYF; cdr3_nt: TGTGCCAGCAGTTTAGGGCGGGAGCGCACAGATACGCAGTATTTT
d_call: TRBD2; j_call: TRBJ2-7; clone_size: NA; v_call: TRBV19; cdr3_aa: CASSIREAYEQYF; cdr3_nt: TGTGCCAGTAGTATACGGGAGGCGTACGAGCAGTACTTC
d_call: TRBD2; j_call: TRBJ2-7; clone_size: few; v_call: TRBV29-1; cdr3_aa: CSVETSGSRQYF; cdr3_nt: TGCAGCGTTGAAACTAGCGGGAGTAGGCAGTACTTC
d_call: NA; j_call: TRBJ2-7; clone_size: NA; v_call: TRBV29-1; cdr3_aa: CSAKNSDYEQYF; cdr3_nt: TGCAGCGCAAAGAATTCGGACTACGAGCAGTACTTC
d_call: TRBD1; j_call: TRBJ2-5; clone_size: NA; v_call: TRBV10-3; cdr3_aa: CAIGQDQETQYF; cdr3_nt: TGTGCCATCGGACAGGACCAAGAGACCCAGTACTTC
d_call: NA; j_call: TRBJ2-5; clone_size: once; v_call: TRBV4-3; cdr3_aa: CASSPVQRAEGYQETQYF; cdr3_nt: TGCGCCAGCAGCCCAGTACAAAGGGCGGAGGGGTACCAAGAGACCCAGTACTTC
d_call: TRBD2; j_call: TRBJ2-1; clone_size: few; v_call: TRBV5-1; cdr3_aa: CASSLGSGSTNEQFF; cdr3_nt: TGCGCCAGCAGCTTGGGTAGCGGGAGTACGAATGAGCAGTTCTTC
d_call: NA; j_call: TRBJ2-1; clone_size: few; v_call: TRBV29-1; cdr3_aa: CSVTASYNEQFF; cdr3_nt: TGCAGCGTCACAGCCTCCTACAATGAGCAGTTCTTC
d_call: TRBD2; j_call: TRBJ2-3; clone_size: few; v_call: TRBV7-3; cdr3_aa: CASSLKAGVADTQYF; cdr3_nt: TGTGCCAGCAGCTTAAAAGCGGGAGTAGCAGATACGCAGTATTTT
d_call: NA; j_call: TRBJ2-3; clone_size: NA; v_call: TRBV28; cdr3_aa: CASKEGVAPDTQYF; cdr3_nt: TGTGCCAGCAAAGAGGGAGTAGCGCCAGATACGCAGTATTTT
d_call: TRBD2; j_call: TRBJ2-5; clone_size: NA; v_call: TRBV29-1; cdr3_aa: CSFSGRARETQYF; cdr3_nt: TGCAGCTTTAGCGGGAGGGCCCGGGAGACCCAGTACTTC
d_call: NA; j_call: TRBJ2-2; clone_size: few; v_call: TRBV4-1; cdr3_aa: CASSQAHLPNTNTGELFF; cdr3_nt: TGCGCCAGCAGCCAAGCCCATCTTCCCAACACGAACACCGGGGAGCTGTTTTTT
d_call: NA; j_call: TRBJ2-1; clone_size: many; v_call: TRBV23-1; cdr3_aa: CASSHRRAFEGYEQFF; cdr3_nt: TGCGCCAGCAGTCACCGCCGAGCCTTCGAGGGATACGAGCAGTTCTTC
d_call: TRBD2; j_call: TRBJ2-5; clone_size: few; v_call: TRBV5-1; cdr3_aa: CASSPGLAGLKTQYF; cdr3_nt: TGCGCCAGCAGCCCCGGACTAGCGGGATTAAAGACCCAGTACTTC
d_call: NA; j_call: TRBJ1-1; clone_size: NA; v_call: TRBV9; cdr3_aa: CASSAQDRNTEAFF; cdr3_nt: TGTGCCAGCAGCGCCCAAGACAGGAACACTGAAGCTTTCTTT
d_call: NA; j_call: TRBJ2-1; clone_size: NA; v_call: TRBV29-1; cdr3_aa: CSVGQGNNEQFF; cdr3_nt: TGCAGCGTTGGGCAGGGGAACAATGAGCAGTTCTTC
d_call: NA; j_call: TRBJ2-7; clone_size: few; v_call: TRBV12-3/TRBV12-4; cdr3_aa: CASSPGSGRYEQYF; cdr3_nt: TGTGCCAGCAGCCCCGGTTCAGGGAGGTACGAGCAGTACTTC
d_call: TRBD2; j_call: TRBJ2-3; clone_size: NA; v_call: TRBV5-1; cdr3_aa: CASSYKAGRTDTQYF; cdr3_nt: TGCGCCAGCAGCTACAAAGCGGGACGCACAGATACGCAGTATTTT
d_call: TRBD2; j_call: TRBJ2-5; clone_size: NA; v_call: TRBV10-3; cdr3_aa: CATRGGSIGGREETQYF; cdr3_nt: TGTGCCACCAGAGGGGGGAGCATTGGCGGGAGGGAAGAGACCCAGTACTTC
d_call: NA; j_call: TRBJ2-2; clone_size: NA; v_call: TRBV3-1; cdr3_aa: CASSQGPGFPGELFF; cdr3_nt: TGTGCCAGCAGCCAAGGTCCCGGGTTTCCCGGGGAGCTGTTTTTT
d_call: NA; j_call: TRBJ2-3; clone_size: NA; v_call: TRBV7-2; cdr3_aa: CASSLGPSGTDTQYF; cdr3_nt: TGTGCCAGCAGCTTAGGGCCTAGCGGCACAGATACGCAGTATTTT
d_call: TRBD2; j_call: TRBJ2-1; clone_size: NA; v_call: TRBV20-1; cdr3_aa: CSASRERINEQFF; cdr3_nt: TGCAGTGCTTCGCGGGAGAGAATCAATGAGCAGTTCTTC
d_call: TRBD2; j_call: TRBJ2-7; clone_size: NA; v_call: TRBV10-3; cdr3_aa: CAISVAGTGGVQYF; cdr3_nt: TGTGCCATCAGCGTAGCGGGGACTGGTGGTGTGCAGTACTTC
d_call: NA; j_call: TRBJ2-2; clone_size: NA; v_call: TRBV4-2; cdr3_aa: CASSLLGRLLSGELFF; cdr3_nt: TGTGCCAGCAGCCTCCTAGGGAGGTTGTTGAGCGGGGAGCTGTTTTTT
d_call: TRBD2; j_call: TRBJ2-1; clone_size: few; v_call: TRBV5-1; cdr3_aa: CASSGGTSRNEQFF; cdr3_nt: TGCGCCAGCAGCGGGGGGACTAGTAGAAATGAGCAGTTCTTC
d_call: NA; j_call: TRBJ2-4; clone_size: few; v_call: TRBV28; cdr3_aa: CASSLIGGAYLAKNIQYF; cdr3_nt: TGTGCCAGCAGTTTAATAGGGGGAGCTTACCTAGCCAAAAACATTCAGTACTTC
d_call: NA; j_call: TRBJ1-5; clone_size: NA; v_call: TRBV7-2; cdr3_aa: CASSRNSQPQHF; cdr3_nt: TGTGCCAGCAGCAGAAATTCTCAGCCCCAGCATTTT
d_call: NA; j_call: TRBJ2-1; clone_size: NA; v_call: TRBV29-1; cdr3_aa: CSLQTIYNEQFF; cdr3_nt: TGCAGCCTTCAGACTATTTACAATGAGCAGTTCTTC
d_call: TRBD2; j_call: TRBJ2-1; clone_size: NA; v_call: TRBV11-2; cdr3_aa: CASTLPSGLAGDSSYNEQFF; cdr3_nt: TGTGCCAGCACCCTTCCCTCGGGACTAGCGGGAGATAGCTCCTACAATGAGCAGTTCTTC
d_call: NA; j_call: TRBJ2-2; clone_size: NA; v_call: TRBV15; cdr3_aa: CATSEDRNTGELFF; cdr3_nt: TGTGCCACCAGTGAGGACCGAAACACCGGGGAGCTGTTTTTT
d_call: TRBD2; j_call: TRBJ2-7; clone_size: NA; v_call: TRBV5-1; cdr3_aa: CASRHGGGEQYF; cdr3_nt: TGCGCCAGCAGACATGGGGGGGGAGAGCAGTACTTC
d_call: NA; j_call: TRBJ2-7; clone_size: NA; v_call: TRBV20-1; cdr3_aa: CSARDRRTHYEQYF; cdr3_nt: TGCAGTGCTAGAGATCGAAGGACCCACTACGAGCAGTACTTC
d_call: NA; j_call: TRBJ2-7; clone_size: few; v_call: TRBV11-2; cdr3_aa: CASSLVSGDTYEQYF; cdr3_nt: TGTGCCAGCAGCTTAGTTAGCGGCGACACCTACGAGCAGTACTTC
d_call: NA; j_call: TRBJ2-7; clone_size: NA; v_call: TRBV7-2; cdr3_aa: CASSLGGAAFGEQYF; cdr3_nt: TGTGCCAGCAGCTTAGGTGGCGCGGCGTTTGGGGAGCAGTACTTC
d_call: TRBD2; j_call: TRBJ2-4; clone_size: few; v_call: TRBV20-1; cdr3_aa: CSATRPGGSGNIQYF; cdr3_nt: TGCAGTGCTACCCGACCAGGCGGGAGTGGAAACATTCAGTACTTC
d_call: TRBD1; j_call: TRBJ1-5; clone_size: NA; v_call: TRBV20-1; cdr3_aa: CSARSGPDRFLSNQPQHF; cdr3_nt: TGCAGTGCTAGATCCGGGCCGGACAGGTTCCTTAGCAATCAGCCCCAGCATTTT
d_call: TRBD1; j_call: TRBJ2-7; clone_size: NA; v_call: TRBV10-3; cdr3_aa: CAISEFSRGRGSDEQYF; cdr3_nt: TGTGCCATCAGTGAGTTCAGTAGAGGCAGGGGGTCCGACGAGCAGTACTTC
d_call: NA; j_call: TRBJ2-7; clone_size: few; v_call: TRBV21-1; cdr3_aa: CASSKVVREQYF; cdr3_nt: TGTGCCAGCAGCAAAGTCGTCCGCGAGCAGTACTTC
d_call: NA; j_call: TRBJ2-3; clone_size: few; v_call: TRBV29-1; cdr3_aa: CSVETPLAGAEVTDTQYF; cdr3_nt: TGCAGCGTTGAAACTCCCTTGGCGGGGGCCGAGGTTACAGATACGCAGTATTTT
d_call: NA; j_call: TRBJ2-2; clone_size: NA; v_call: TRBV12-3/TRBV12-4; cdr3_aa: CASSLAGSAGELFF; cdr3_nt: TGTGCCAGCAGTTTAGCCGGGAGCGCCGGGGAGCTGTTTTTT
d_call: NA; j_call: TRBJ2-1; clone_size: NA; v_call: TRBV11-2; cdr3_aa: CAILGGGNEQFF; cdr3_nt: TGTGCCATCCTGGGGGGCGGGAATGAGCAGTTCTTC
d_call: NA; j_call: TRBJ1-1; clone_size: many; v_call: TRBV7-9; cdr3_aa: CASSLDGGIMNTEAFF; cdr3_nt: TGTGCCAGCAGCTTAGATGGAGGGATCATGAACACTGAAGCTTTCTTT
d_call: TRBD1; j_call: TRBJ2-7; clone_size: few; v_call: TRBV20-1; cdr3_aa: CSAGTGGAQYF; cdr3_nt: TGCAGTGCGGGGACAGGGGGCGCGCAGTACTTC
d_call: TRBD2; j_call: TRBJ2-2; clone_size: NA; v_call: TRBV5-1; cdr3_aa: CASTISGVTNTGELFF; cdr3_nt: TGCGCCAGCACCATTAGCGGGGTTACGAACACCGGGGAGCTGTTTTTT
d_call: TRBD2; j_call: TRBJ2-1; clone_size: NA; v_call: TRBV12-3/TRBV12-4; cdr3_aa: CASTHGGLADNEQFF; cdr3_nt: TGTGCCAGCACTCACGGAGGACTAGCGGACAATGAGCAGTTCTTC
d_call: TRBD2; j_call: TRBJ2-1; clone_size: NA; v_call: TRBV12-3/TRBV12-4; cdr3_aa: CASSLRLAGALIINEQFF; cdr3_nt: TGTGCCAGCAGTTTGAGGCTAGCGGGAGCGTTGATAATCAATGAGCAGTTCTTC
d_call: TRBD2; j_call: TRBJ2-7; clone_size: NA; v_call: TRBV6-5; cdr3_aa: CASSYSSGRGYEQYF; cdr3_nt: TGTGCCAGCAGTTACTCTAGCGGGAGGGGCTACGAGCAGTACTTC